One TCR beta chain is described in this entry. The data were obtained in a study of cytomegalovirus exposure and HLA in healthy donors. Trimming removed 6 bases from V and 8 bases from J, with 16 bases in between. The CDR3 is 13 residues long. The germline V gene has CDR1 SGHAT and CDR2 FQNNGV. Amplification used 60 Vbeta primers and 13 Jbeta primers. Clones were read by immunoSEQ multiplex PCR, and TCRdb kept only the in-frame ones, dropping some. The table includes approximately 150,000 clones, 80% detected once. Sequencing used PBMCs. J is TRBJ1-2 and V is TRBV11-2, with D possibly being TRBD1 (5 bases). This receptor was identified in a woman aged 40 to 49 in good health and CMV-seronegative. CDR3 residues: CASRGDASWGYTF. CDR3 nucleotide sequence: TGTGCCAGCAGAGGGGATGCCAGTTGGGGCTACACCTTC.